This T cell receptor beta chain was sequenced for a study of blood T cells in healthy people across ages. Each donor gave 9.5 to 10 milliliters of peripheral blood. This clonotype was observed a few times. Combining a sample-barcoded 5' primer with a J-beta primer mix, a second PCR ran for roughly 7 to 11 cycles. TCRdb itself ran the 5' RACE reads through MiXCR, one entry per CDR3 protein. The table shows fewer than 750,000 distinct CDR3 sequences, with 40% to 50% occurring only once. The CDR3 has 17 residues. V was trimmed by 1 base and J by 6 bases, leaving 16 bases between them. Germline-derived CDR1 and CDR2 are SGHTA and FQGNSA.

Sequenced material: blood. The J gene is TRBJ1-6, the V gene TRBV7-2, with D perhaps matching TRBD1 (6 bases). The clonotype originates from an elderly man in good health. Here the CDR3 reads CASSLGRRGGINSPLHF. For the CDR3, the DNA is TGTGCCAGCAGCTTAGGGAGGCGGGGGGGCATTAATTCACCCCTCCACTTT.